This TCR beta chain is from a study of cytomegalovirus exposure and HLA in healthy donors. It was with 60 Vbeta and 13 Jbeta primers that the PCR ran. The data were produced by immunoSEQ multiplex PCR, yet TCRdb's version contains in-frame clones alone and is incomplete. The data contain approximately 79,000 clones, roughly 80% of them singletons. Findings and limits, study-wide: Under in vitro conditions, a few CMV-associated chains were confirmed as specific for CMV antigens. A further, later analysis showed that HLA-associated TCR beta chains (compared with equally common others) were more clonally expanded. Reported results showed that the classifier diagnosed cytomegalovirus status with high specificity and sensitivity.

CDR1 is MNHEY, CDR2 SVGAGI, per germline. The CDR3 has 16 amino acids. V trimming: 2 bases; J trimming: 3 bases; junction bases outside the gene matches: 6. Comments on this clone: Its antigen is undetermined.

The sequenced material came from PBMCs. The receptor was derived from a boy between 10 and 17 years old in good health and CMV-seronegative. The rearrangement joins TRBV6-5 to TRBJ2-5; TRBD1 aligns across 10 bases. The CDR3 sequence: CASSYPAGTGEETQYF. CDR3 DNA sequence: TGTGCCAGCAGTTACCCAGCCGGGACAGGGGAAGAGACCCAGTACTTC.